A single sample is the source of the 2 T cell receptor beta chains below, sequenced in a study of T cells in Graves' hyperthyroidism and ophthalmopathy. The investigators amplified TCR beta CDR3 regions from RNA transcripts. HTBI primers were employed in a first-round RT-PCR of the TCR CDR3. MiXCR was run by TCRdb on the multiplex PCR reads, yielding one entry per CDR3 protein. The sample contains around 540,000 distinct CDR3 sequences, about 16% of which appear only once. Material for sequencing was blood. The receptors here all came from a woman in her twenties or thirties with Graves' ophthalmopathy.

As concerns this clonotype: The junction does not match germline at one end; this may be a read error. The CDR3 sequence is CASRPIDGVGGKLLF. CDR3 in DNA: TGTGCCAGCAGACCTATAGACGGCGTGGGGGGAAAACTGCTTTTT. The genes are TRBV28 and TRBJ1-4; possible D gene TRBD1, 5 bases. This CDR3 is 15 amino acids long. Germline assignment: CDR1 MDHEN and CDR2 SYDVKM.

V and J are TRBV4-3 and TRBJ2-7; TRBD1 is a possible D gene (5 bases). This CDR3 spans 14 amino acids. V lost 0 bases, J lost 5 bases, and 11 bases lay in between. Germline values: CDR1 LGHNA, CDR2 YSLEER. CDR3 loop: CASSQDGATDEQYF. As DNA, the CDR3 is TGCGCCAGCAGCCAAGATGGGGCGACAGACGAGCAGTACTTC.